Listed below are T cell receptor beta chains from one sample, sequenced in a study of CD8 T cells in ankylosing spondylitis. TCRdb called the 5' RACE reads again in MiXCR, with one record for every CDR3 protein. The table includes 300,000 to 400,000 distinct CDR3 sequences, about 14% detected once. What was sequenced was blood, either unsorted or a sorted T cell fraction (not recorded which). The receptor set was obtained from a male donor with ankylosing spondylitis or in good health (not recorded which). The CDR3 runs from the conserved cysteine through the conserved F or W. Each record gives: clone size, V gene, J gene, D gene, CDR3 protein, CDR3 DNA. A D gene is named only where the DNA matches it firmly. Clone size is not always given. Where it is, it says once, few, many or a class for expanded clones.

clone_size: -
v_call: TRBV7-9
j_call: TRBJ2-3
d_call: -
cdr3_aa: CASSSVGRDTQYF
cdr3_nt: TGTGCCAGCAGCTCAGTGGGTAGAGATACGCAGTATTTT

clone_size: -
v_call: TRBV2
j_call: TRBJ1-1
d_call: -
cdr3_aa: CVAGGMNTEAFF
cdr3_nt: TGTGTCGCGGGGGGGATGAACACTGAAGCTTTCTTT

clone_size: -
v_call: TRBV4-2
j_call: TRBJ1-2
d_call: -
cdr3_aa: CASSQDITGTYGYTF
cdr3_nt: TGTGCCAGCAGCCAAGATATCACAGGGACCTATGGCTACACCTTC

clone_size: few
v_call: TRBV20-1
j_call: TRBJ1-1
d_call: TRBD1
cdr3_aa: CSARGQGNRAFF
cdr3_nt: TGCAGTGCGCGGGGACAGGGGAACCGAGCTTTCTTT

clone_size: many
v_call: TRBV5-1
j_call: TRBJ1-1
d_call: TRBD1
cdr3_aa: CASSYRGQGTEAFF
cdr3_nt: TGCGCCAGCAGCTATAGAGGACAGGGAACTGAAGCTTTCTTT

clone_size: few
v_call: TRBV20-1
j_call: TRBJ2-7
d_call: -
cdr3_aa: CSARAWGGGMKAGIYEQYF
cdr3_nt: TGCAGTGCTAGAGCCTGGGGAGGGGGGATGAAAGCGGGGATCTACGAGCAGTACTTC

clone_size: -
v_call: TRBV6-5
j_call: TRBJ2-4
d_call: TRBD2
cdr3_aa: CASSYRLAGAKEAKNIQYF
cdr3_nt: TGTGCCAGCAGTTACAGGCTAGCGGGCGCTAAGGAGGCCAAAAACATTCAGTACTTC

clone_size: -
v_call: TRBV6-5
j_call: TRBJ2-4
d_call: -
cdr3_aa: CASSSWGIQYF
cdr3_nt: TGTGCCAGCAGTTCATGGGGCATTCAGTACTTC

clone_size: -
v_call: TRBV7-2
j_call: TRBJ2-7
d_call: -
cdr3_aa: CASSPPMSYEQYF
cdr3_nt: TGTGCCAGCAGCCCTCCTATGTCCTACGAGCAGTACTTC

clone_size: -
v_call: TRBV5-1
j_call: TRBJ2-2
d_call: -
cdr3_aa: CASSQGGGTNTGELFF
cdr3_nt: TGCGCCAGCAGCCAGGGAGGCGGAACGAACACCGGGGAGCTGTTTTTT

clone_size: -
v_call: TRBV5-1
j_call: TRBJ2-5
d_call: TRBD1
cdr3_aa: CASRPGTGNQETQYF
cdr3_nt: TGCGCCAGCAGACCAGGGACAGGCAACCAAGAGACCCAGTACTTC

clone_size: -
v_call: TRBV30
j_call: TRBJ2-1
d_call: -
cdr3_aa: CAWSPFGGGYQFF
cdr3_nt: TGTGCCTGGAGCCCCTTCGGTGGAGGGTATCAGTTCTTC

clone_size: -
v_call: TRBV10-3
j_call: TRBJ1-4
d_call: TRBD1
cdr3_aa: CAISEQGATNEKLFF
cdr3_nt: TGTGCCATCAGTGAGCAGGGGGCTACTAATGAAAAACTGTTTTTT

clone_size: -
v_call: TRBV5-1
j_call: TRBJ2-7
d_call: TRBD2
cdr3_aa: CASSGTFSGSGGREQYF
cdr3_nt: TGCGCCAGCAGCGGTACCTTTAGCGGGAGTGGGGGTCGCGAGCAGTACTTC

clone_size: once
v_call: TRBV6-1
j_call: TRBJ2-7
d_call: TRBD1
cdr3_aa: CASSLRQGREEQYF
cdr3_nt: TGTGCCAGCAGCCTTAGACAGGGTAGGGAGGAGCAGTACTTC

clone_size: -
v_call: TRBV6-5
j_call: TRBJ1-1
d_call: -
cdr3_aa: CASSYNLGGSGKTEAFF
cdr3_nt: TGTGCCAGCAGTTACAATCTGGGGGGGTCAGGGAAGACTGAAGCTTTCTTT

clone_size: few
v_call: TRBV20-1
j_call: TRBJ2-1
d_call: TRBD2
cdr3_aa: CSADIGTSAYNEQFF
cdr3_nt: TGCAGTGCTGATATCGGGACTAGCGCTTACAATGAGCAGTTCTTC

clone_size: -
v_call: TRBV2
j_call: TRBJ2-3
d_call: -
cdr3_aa: CASAAQGTPDTQYF
cdr3_nt: TGTGCCAGCGCCGCTCAGGGGACCCCAGATACGCAGTATTTT

clone_size: few
v_call: TRBV7-9
j_call: TRBJ1-1
d_call: -
cdr3_aa: CASSLAGNLNTEAFF
cdr3_nt: TGTGCCAGCAGCTTAGCGGGGAATCTGAACACTGAAGCTTTCTTT

clone_size: few
v_call: TRBV5-1
j_call: TRBJ2-5
d_call: TRBD1
cdr3_aa: CASSLEGQGVSETQYF
cdr3_nt: TGCGCCAGCAGCTTGGAAGGACAGGGGGTGTCAGAGACCCAGTACTTC

clone_size: -
v_call: TRBV12-3/TRBV12-4
j_call: TRBJ1-1
d_call: TRBD1
cdr3_aa: CASSPGDSEAFF
cdr3_nt: TGTGCCAGCAGTCCTGGGGACAGTGAAGCTTTCTTT